This T cell receptor (beta chain) originates from a study of T cells in Graves' hyperthyroidism and ophthalmopathy. Across the study: The blood sample was taken at first diagnosis, before treatment began.

This CDR3 region has 12 residues. The ends were cut back, 5 bases at V and 7 bases at J, with 6 bases in the middle. Germline CDR1 SGHTA, CDR2 FQGNSA. Researchers took RNA transcripts and amplified the TCR beta CDR3 regions from them. The primer set for the first-round RT-PCR of the TCR CDR3 was HTBI. TCRdb reprocessed the multiplex PCR reads with MiXCR, giving one entry per CDR3 protein. This sample has over 700,000 distinct CDR3 sequences, with 30% to 40% found just once. Study-wide results and caveats: Blood also held most thyroid clonotypes expanded beyond 0.001.

Many counts were recorded for this clonotype. Its antigen is undetermined. This chain uses TRBV7-2 with TRBJ1-6; D ambiguous. The sequencing sample was made of blood. This TCR was sampled from a woman between 40 and 50 years old with Graves' hyperthyroidism. The CDR3 DNA is TGTGCCAGCAGCCCCTCAAATTCACCCCTCCACTTT. It translates to CASSPSNSPLHF.